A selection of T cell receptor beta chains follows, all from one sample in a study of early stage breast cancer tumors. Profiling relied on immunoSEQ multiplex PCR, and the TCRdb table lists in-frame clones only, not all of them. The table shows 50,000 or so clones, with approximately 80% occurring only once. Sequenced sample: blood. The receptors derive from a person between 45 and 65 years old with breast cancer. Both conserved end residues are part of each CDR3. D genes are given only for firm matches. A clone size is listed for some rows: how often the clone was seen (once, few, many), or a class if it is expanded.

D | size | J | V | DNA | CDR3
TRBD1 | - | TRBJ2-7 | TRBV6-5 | TGTGCCAGCAGTTACTCGGTGACAGGGGCCGCCGAGCAGTACTTC | CASSYSVTGAAEQYF
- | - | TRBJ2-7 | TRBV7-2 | TGTGCCAGCAGCCCCGCCGGCAGGCCCTACGAGCAGTACTTC | CASSPAGRPYEQYF
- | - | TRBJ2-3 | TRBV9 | TGTGCCAGCAGCGGGGCGGGGGCGGACACAGATACGCAGTATTTT | CASSGAGADTDTQYF
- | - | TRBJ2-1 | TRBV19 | TGTGCCAGTAGTACAGGGGAACCCTACAATGAGCAGTTCTTC | CASSTGEPYNEQFF
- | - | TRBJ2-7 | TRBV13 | TGTGCCAGCAGCTTAGGCGGAAGTTTAACCTACGAGCAGTACTTC | CASSLGGSLTYEQYF
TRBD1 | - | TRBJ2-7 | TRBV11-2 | TGTGCCAGCAGCTCCAACCCGGACAGGTTCCTCTCCTACGAGCAGTACTTC | CASSSNPDRFLSYEQYF
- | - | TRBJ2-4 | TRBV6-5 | TGTGCCAGCAGTTTTGGAGTGCATATAGCCAAAAACATTCAGTACTTC | CASSFGVHIAKNIQYF
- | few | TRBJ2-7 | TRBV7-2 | TGTGCCAGCAGCTATAAACAGGGTGCGTACGAGCAGTACTTC | CASSYKQGAYEQYF
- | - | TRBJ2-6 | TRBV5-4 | TGTGCCAGCAGCTTGGAGGGGGGGGAGAGCTCTGGGGCCAACGTCCTGACTTTC | CASSLEGGESSGANVLTF
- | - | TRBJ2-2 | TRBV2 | TGTGCCAGCAGTTTATTGCGGGGGGAGCTGTTTTTT | CASSLLRGELFF
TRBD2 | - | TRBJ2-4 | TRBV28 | TGTGCCAGCAGTTTATGGAGCGGGGGGACCAAAAACATTCAGTACTTC | CASSLWSGGTKNIQYF
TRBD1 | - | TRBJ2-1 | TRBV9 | TGTGCCAGCAGCGCGTATACAGGGGGCTCGTTTTTTAATGAGCAGTTCTTC | CASSAYTGGSFFNEQFF
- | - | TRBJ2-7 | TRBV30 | TGTGCCTGGAGTGTATTGACAGGCGCTGGATCGCGCGAGCAGTACTTC | CAWSVLTGAGSREQYF
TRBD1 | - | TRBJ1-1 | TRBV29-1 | TGCAGCGTTTCGTCCGGGACAGACACTGAAGCTTTCTTT | CSVSSGTDTEAFF
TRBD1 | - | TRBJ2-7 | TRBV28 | TGTGCCAGCAGTTCCCCCGGACAGGGTAATGAATACGAGCAGTACTTC | CASSSPGQGNEYEQYF
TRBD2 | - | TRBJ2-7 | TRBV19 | TGTGCCAGTAGTATGAAAGCGGGGGTCCCCTACGAGCAGTACTTC | CASSMKAGVPYEQYF
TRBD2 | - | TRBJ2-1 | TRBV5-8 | TGTGCCAGCAGCCGGGGTCGGGAGCGGGGAGGAGCCCACAAAGGTGAGCAGTTCTTC | CASSRGRERGGAHKGEQFF
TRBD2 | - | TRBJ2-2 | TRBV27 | TGTGCCAGCACCTTGGGACTAGCGGGGGGCACCGGGGAGCTGTTTTTT | CASTLGLAGGTGELFF
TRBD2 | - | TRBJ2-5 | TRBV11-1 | TGTGCCAGCAGCCCATACCCCGCACTAGCGGGAGGGGAGACCCAGTACTTC | CASSPYPALAGGETQYF
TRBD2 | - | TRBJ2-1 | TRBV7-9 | TGTGCCAGCAGCCCCACGACTAGCGGGGCCTCGAATGAGCAGTTCTTC | CASSPTTSGASNEQFF
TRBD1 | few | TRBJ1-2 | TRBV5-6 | TGTGCCAGCAGCTGGGGACAGCCGGCTCTAAGTGGAACCTTC | CASSWGQPALSGTF
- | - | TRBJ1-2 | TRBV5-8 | TGTGCCAGCACCCCAGAGGGTGGGGCACCCCATGGCTACACCTTC | CASTPEGGAPHGYTF
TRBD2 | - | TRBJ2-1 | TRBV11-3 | TGTGCCAGCAGCTTACTAGCGGGGGGGAACAATGAGCAGTTCTTC | CASSLLAGGNNEQFF
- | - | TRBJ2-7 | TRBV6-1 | TGTGCCAGCAGGGAACTACCTCCGAACGAGCAGTACTTC | CASRELPPNEQYF
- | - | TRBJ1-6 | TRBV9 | TGTGCCAGCAGCGTAGTACAGAATAATTCACCCCTCCACTTT | CASSVVQNNSPLHF
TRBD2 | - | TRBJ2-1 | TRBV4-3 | TGCGCCAGCAGCGATTTTGCGGGGGGGCCGAGTGAGCAGTTCTTC | CASSDFAGGPSEQFF
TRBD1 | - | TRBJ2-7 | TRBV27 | TGTGCCAGCAGTTCCCCGGGACAGAGATACGAGCAGTACTTC | CASSSPGQRYEQYF
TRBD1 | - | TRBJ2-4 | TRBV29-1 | TGCAGCGTTAAATGGGACAGAAGTCCTTTAGCCAAAAACATTCAGTACTTC | CSVKWDRSPLAKNIQYF
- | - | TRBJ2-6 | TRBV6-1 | TGTGCCAGCAGTGATCTCCTTCTAGCTACTGGGGCCAACGTCCTGACTTTC | CASSDLLLATGANVLTF
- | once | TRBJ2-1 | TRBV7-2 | TGTGCCAGCAGCTTAGGGGCGGATAGTGGCAGGAATGAGCAGTTCTTC | CASSLGADSGRNEQFF
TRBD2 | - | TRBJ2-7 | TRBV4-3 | TGCGCCAGCAGCCAAGAGGCTCCGCACGGGGGGTACGAGCAGTACTTC | CASSQEAPHGGYEQYF
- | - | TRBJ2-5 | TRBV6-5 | TGTGCCAGCAGTCGCAGGGGTGGGCAAGAGACCCAGTACTTC | CASSRRGGQETQYF
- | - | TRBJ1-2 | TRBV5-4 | TGTGCCAGCAGCTCCGGAACCCCTCAGAGAGGAGATGGCTACACCTTC | CASSSGTPQRGDGYTF
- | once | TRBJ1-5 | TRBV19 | TGTGCCAGTAGCTTGGGACTGATCAATCAGCCCCAGCATTTT | CASSLGLINQPQHF